This T cell receptor (beta chain) derives from a study of blood T cell repertoires in COVID-19. Whole-study context: There were acute and convalescent COVID-19 samples, and they came from the United States, Italy and Spain. T cells, B-cell-depleted T cells, or PBMCs supplied cDNA or gDNA.

The CDR3 covers 13 residues. The V end lost 5 bases, the J end lost 5 bases, and 10 bases lay between the germline ends. Germline V gene sequence: CDR1 LNHDA, CDR2 SQIVND (reference sequence). Sequenced by immunoSEQ multiplex PCR; TCRdb stores in-frame clones only, minus some. This table holds 200,000 to 250,000 clones, more than 70% found once. The V call is TRBV19, the J call TRBJ1-5, with D possibly matching TRBD1 (6 bases). The TCR was taken from a human donor in a cohort sampled during active COVID-19. The sequenced material came from peripheral blood. The CDR3: CASSPQGDQPQHF. As DNA, the CDR3 is TGTGCCAGTAGTCCACAGGGTGATCAGCCCCAGCATTTT.